One and the same sample provided the 6 T cell receptor beta chains below, sequenced in a study of shared clonotypes between healthy human individuals. Measured with immunoSEQ multiplex PCR; TCRdb has only the in-frame clones, and not every one. The sample lists over a million clones; approximately 96% were seen once. The material sequenced was naive CD4+ T cells sorted from blood. Subset defined: CD45RA+ positively selected. The receptors here all came from a man aged 30 to 45 in good health.

On this clone: Other nucleotide sequences in the sample specify the same CDR3. This chain links TRBV18 with TRBJ2-7; possibly TRBD2 for D (6 bases). Germline-derived CDR1 and CDR2 are KGHSH and LQKENI. This CDR3 has 15 amino acids. The germline V and J ends were trimmed by 3 bases and 0 bases, with 12 bases remaining between them. The CDR3 coding sequence is TGTGCCAGCTCACCCCTGGGTAGCGGCTCCTACGAGCAGTACTTC. The encoded protein is CASSPLGSGSYEQYF.

This chain connects TRBV6-5 to TRBJ2-7; D is uncertain. Germline CDR1 reads MNHEY; CDR2 reads SVGAGI. This CDR3 has 14 residues. The V end was cut by 5 bases, the J end by 0 bases, with 11 bases between. The DNA of the CDR3 is TGTGCCAGCAGTGCCGGACCGAGCTCCTACGAGCAGTACTTC. This gives the protein CASSAGPSSYEQYF.

V usage is TRBV10-3 and J usage is TRBJ2-7, with 9 bases aligning to TRBD1. Germline V gene sequence: CDR1 ENHRY, CDR2 SYGVKD. V shed 7 bases, J shed 5 bases, and the junction held 6 bases outside the gene matches. CDR3 length: 13 residues. The CDR3 DNA sequence: TGTGCCATCAAAGCGGGACAGGGCGACGAGCAGTACTTC. Amino acid sequence: CAIKAGQGDEQYF.

This chain connects TRBV4-3 to TRBJ2-7; D is ambiguous. Germline values: CDR1 LGHNA, CDR2 YSLEER. Trimming cost V 0 bases and J 7 bases, with 13 bases left between them. This CDR3 comprises 14 residues. The CDR3 reads CASSQDPMVGEQYF. DNA for the CDR3: TGCGCCAGCAGCCAAGATCCCATGGTCGGGGAGCAGTACTTC.

This clone occurred once. V gene TRBV18 combines with J gene TRBJ1-5; possible D gene TRBD1, 5 bases. The CDR3 is 17 amino acids. Germline CDR1 KGHSH, CDR2 LQKENI. V was cut by 4 bases and J by 5 bases, with 21 bases left in between. CDR3 nucleotide sequence: TGTGCCAGCTCACGGAACCGGCCGGGACTTAACTATCAGCCCCAGCATTTT. Protein sequence: CASSRNRPGLNYQPQHF.

The gene calls are TRBV6-1 and TRBJ2-2; unclear D gene. V shed 3 bases and J shed 6 bases, with 11 bases lying between them. Per the germline V gene, CDR1 is MNHNS and CDR2 is SASEGT. The CDR3 consists of 14 residues. CDR3 DNA: TGTGCCAGCAGTGACCCGAGAATCGCCGGGGAGCTGTTTTTT. Translated: CASSDPRIAGELFF.